This T cell receptor beta chain was recorded in a study of blood T cell repertoires in COVID-19 (dated by TCRdb to the early 2020s). Background for the entire study: Samples covering the acute and convalescent phases of COVID-19 were provided by collaborators in the United States, Italy and Spain. The samples were drawn from the first 160 participants of the ongoing ImmuneRACE study and from under 1,500 subjects provided by 6 global collaborators. A freely available public database, intended as a resource for researchers studying the immune response to SARS-CoV-2, is where the repertoires were released. Subjects who had been exposed to COVID-19, were actively infected with it, or had recovered from it provided the deeply sampled blood TCRbeta repertoires that made up the dataset. Where HLA class I and class II types were available, the types were taken from metadata supplied by the sample provider, not from assay-based typing. Nearly every sample came with metadata listing a de-identified subject ID, COVID-19 status, age in years and sex. The prospective study material was composed of cDNA or gDNA derived from T cells, B-cell-depleted T cells, or PBMCs.

TCRbeta CDR3 regions were amplified from genomic DNA by means of the immunoSEQ Assay, a bias-controlled multiplex PCR. Processing in the source paper ran as follows. Within the assay, amplification of reference gene primers was used to estimate how many nucleated cells each sample contained. Sequence reads were collapsed and filtered to measure the absolute abundance of every unique TCRbeta CDR3 rearrangement. For each sample, productive Simpson clonality was calculated by taking the square root of Simpson's diversity index across productive rearrangements. Drawn from immuneACCESS, this table holds only the in-frame rearrangements with V and J called that TCRdb kept. Clones are partly lost; checked studies trace under half to an unresolved V gene and leave the rest unexplained. V and J calls plus clone size are reproduced from that table; the DNA served to infer D and trimming. This sample has 380,000 or so clones in its table, and approximately 90% of those were observed once. Approximately 0.96% of the sample is held by the ten biggest clonotypes.

Results and caveats for the whole study, not just this receptor: How much clinical and demographic metadata was included differed by source and by participant, and the metadata was provided uncurated.

For this clone: There is no known antigen for this receptor. The record has no base qualities; no much larger clone is one base away.

Participants in the prospective study were aged 18 to 89 years, lived in 20 to 25 United States geographic areas, and enrolled through a virtual design. In the prospective study, participants were assigned to cohorts based on the clinical history participants reported in a screening survey and a study questionnaire. In the prospective study, whole blood, serum and a nasopharyngeal or oropharyngeal swab were collected from each participant by mobile phlebotomists. Participants in the prospective study had the option to provide additional blood draws and questionnaires over an approximately 2-month period. Prospective study blood samples were shipped either frozen or at room temperature before DNA extraction. Per the germline V gene (reference sequence), LNHDA is the CDR1 and SQIVND is the CDR2. V is reduced by 7 bases and J by 4 bases, leaving a spacing of 17 bases between them. The cysteine opens and the phenylalanine closes a CDR3 of 15 amino acids. CDR3 DNA is the only sequence kept; it has 45 bases, read in frame from the first base.

The chain employs TRBV19 and TRBJ1-5; TRBD1 is possibly the D segment (6 matching bases). This TCR was sampled from a woman under 40 with acute COVID-19. Input material: PBMCs or T cells enriched from blood (not recorded which). The DNA sequence is as follows: TGTGCCAGTACCCCCGGGAGGGGGGGAAATCAGCCCCAGCATTTT. This encodes CASTPGRGGNQPQHF.